The rows below give T cell receptor beta chains drawn from one sample of a study of cytomegalovirus exposure and HLA in healthy donors. Profiling relied on immunoSEQ multiplex PCR, and the TCRdb table lists in-frame clones only, not all of them. The data hold around 180,000 clones, with approximately 71% observed a single time. Input material: PBMCs. The receptors derive from a girl aged 5-17 years in good health and CMV-seronegative. The CDR3 runs from the conserved cysteine through the conserved F or W. Each record gives: CDR3 protein, CDR3 DNA, J gene, D gene, V gene, clone size. D genes are given only for firm matches. Not all rows give a size; the values are once, few, many and, for expanded clones, a class.

CASSQASGGDEQFF | TGTGCCAGCAGCCAAGCGTCAGGGGGAGATGAGCAGTTCTTC | TRBJ2-1 | TRBD1 | TRBV14 | once
CASKGPQTGTEAFF | TGTGCCAGCAAAGGACCCCAAACGGGGACTGAAGCTTTCTTT | TRBJ1-1 | - | TRBV28 | -
CASSEVGIKETQYF | TGCGCCAGCAGTGAGGTCGGGATAAAAGAGACCCAGTACTTC | TRBJ2-5 | - | TRBV10-2 | -
CASSQDRGPSTEAFF | TGTGCCAGCAGCCAAGACAGGGGGCCGTCCACTGAAGCTTTCTTT | TRBJ1-1 | TRBD1 | TRBV14 | -
CSVEVRVGANTEAFF | TGCAGCGTTGAGGTCCGGGTAGGAGCGAACACTGAAGCTTTCTTT | TRBJ1-1 | - | TRBV29-1 | -
CASSGQANEKLFF | TGTGCCAGCAGCGGACAGGCAAATGAAAAACTGTTTTTT | TRBJ1-4 | - | TRBV9 | -
CASSSGWGYTF | TGCGCCAGCAGCTCAGGGTGGGGCTACACCTTC | TRBJ1-2 | - | TRBV5-1 | -
CASSVISGYEQFF | TGTGCCAGCAGCGTGATTTCGGGGTATGAGCAGTTCTTC | TRBJ2-1 | - | TRBV5-5 | -
CASSPGQGNGYTF | TGCGCCAGCAGCCCCGGACAGGGGAATGGCTACACCTTC | TRBJ1-2 | TRBD1 | TRBV5-1 | -
CASRPGYSNQPQHF | TGCGCCAGCCGTCCGGGGTATAGCAATCAGCCCCAGCATTTT | TRBJ1-5 | - | TRBV5-1 | -